This TCR beta chain derives from a study of T cell changes during pregnancy in multiple sclerosis. CDR1 is SGHDT and CDR2 is YYEEEE in the germline V gene. CDR3 length: 16 amino acids. The V and J ends lost 4 bases and 0 bases respectively, with 16 bases between them. Using immunoSEQ multiplex PCR, the repertoire was profiled, and TCRdb retains in-frame clones only, with some absent. The sample includes 60,000 to 90,000 clones, about nine tenths seen only once; the top ten take about 1.9%. The rearrangement uses TRBV5-6 and TRBJ1-2; no clear D. This TCR was sampled from a female donor with multiple sclerosis, enrolled in a pregnancy study. This specimen was peripheral blood, taken before pregnancy. The CDR3 loop is CASSPDRQIANYGYTF. CDR3 coding DNA: TGTGCCAGCAGCCCTGATCGTCAGATCGCTAACTATGGCTACACCTTC.